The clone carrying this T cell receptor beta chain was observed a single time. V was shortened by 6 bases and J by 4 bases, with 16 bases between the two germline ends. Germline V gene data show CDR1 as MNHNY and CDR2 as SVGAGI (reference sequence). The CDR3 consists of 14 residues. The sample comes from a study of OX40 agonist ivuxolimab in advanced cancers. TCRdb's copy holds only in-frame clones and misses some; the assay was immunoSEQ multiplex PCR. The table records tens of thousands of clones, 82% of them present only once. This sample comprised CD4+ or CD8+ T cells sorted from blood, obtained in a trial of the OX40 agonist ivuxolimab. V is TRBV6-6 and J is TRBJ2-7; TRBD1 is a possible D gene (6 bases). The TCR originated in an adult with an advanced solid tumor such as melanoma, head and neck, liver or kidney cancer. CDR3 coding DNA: TGTGCCAGCAGCCGGACCGAAGGGGGTTACGAGCAGTACTTC. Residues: CASSRTEGGYEQYF.